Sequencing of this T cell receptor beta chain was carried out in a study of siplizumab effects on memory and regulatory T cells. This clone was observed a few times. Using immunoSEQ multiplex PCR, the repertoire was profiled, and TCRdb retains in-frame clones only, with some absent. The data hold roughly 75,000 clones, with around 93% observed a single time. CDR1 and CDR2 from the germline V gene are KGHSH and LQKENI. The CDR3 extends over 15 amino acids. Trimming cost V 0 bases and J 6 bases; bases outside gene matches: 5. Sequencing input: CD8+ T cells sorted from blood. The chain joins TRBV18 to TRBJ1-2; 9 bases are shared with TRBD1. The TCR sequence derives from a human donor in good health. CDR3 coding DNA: TGTGCCAGCTCACCACCCCTGGACAGGGGACATGGCTACACCTTC. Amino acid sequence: CASSPPLDRGHGYTF.